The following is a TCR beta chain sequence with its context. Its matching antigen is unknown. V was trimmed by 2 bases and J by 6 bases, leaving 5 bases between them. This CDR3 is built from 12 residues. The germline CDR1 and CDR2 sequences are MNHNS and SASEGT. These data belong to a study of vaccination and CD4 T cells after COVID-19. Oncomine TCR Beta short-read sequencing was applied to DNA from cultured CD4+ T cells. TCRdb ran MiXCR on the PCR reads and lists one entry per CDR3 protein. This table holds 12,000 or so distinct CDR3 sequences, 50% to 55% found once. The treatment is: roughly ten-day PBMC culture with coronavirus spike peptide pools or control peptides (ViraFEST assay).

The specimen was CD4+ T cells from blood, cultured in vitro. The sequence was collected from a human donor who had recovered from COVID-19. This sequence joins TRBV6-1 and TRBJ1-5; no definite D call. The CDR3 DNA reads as TGTGCCAGCAGTGAACGGAGTCAGCCCCAGCATTTT. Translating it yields CASSERSQPQHF.